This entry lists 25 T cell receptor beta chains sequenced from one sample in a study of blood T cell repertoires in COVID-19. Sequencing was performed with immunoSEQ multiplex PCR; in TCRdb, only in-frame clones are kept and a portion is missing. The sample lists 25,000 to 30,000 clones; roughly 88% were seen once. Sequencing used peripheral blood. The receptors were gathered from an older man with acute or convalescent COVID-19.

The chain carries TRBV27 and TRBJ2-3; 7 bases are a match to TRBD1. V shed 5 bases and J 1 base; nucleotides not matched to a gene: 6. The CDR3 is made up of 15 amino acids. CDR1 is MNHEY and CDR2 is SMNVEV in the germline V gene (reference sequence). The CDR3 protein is CASSDRDRRTDTQYF. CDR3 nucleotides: TGTGCCAGCAGTGACCGGGACAGACGCACAGATACGCAGTATTTT.

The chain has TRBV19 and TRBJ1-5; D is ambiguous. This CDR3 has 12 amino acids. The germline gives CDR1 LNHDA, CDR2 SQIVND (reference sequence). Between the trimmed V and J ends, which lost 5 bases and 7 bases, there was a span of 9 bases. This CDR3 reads CASSVSRQPQHF. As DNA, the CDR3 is TGTGCCAGTAGTGTCTCTAGGCAGCCCCAGCATTTT.

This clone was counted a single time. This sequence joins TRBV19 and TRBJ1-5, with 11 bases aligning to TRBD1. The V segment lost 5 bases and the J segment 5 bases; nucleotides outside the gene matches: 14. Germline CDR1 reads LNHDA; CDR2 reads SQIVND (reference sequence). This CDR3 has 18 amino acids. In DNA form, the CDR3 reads TGTGCCAGTAGTCTCGGGACAGGGGGTCAAGCGGGTTATCAGCCCCAGCATTTT. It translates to CASSLGTGGQAGYQPQHF.

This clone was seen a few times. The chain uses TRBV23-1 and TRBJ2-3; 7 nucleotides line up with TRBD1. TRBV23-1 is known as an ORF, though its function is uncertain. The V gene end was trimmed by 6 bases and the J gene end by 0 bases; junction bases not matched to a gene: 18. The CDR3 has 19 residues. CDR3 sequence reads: CASSEHLHRGPLSTDTQYF. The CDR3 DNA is TGCGCCAGCAGCGAACACCTTCACAGGGGACCCTTGAGCACAGATACGCAGTATTTT.

The CDR3 loop reads CASSQGQGPTEAFF. For the CDR3, the DNA is TGTGCCAGCAGCCAAGGACAGGGGCCCACTGAAGCTTTCTTT. The chain joins TRBV3-1 (or the pseudogene TRBV3-2) to TRBJ1-1; 8 bases are shared with TRBD1. With 1 base clipped from V and 4 bases from J, the junction kept 2 bases outside the gene matches. Germline V gene sequence: CDR1 LGHDT, CDR2 YNNKEL (reference sequence). This CDR3 comprises 14 residues.

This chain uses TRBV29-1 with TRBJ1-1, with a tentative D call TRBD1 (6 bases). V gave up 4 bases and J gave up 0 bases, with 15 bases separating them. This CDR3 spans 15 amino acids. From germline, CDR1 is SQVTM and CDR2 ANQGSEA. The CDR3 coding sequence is TGCAGCGTTGCGGGGGGGCTCCCTATGAACACTGAAGCTTTCTTT. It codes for CSVAGGLPMNTEAFF.

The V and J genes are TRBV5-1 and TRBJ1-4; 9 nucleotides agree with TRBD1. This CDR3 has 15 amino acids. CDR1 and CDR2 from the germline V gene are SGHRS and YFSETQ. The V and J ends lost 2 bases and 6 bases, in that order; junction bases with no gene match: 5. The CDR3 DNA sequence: TGCGCCAGCAGCTTATCCGGGACAGGGTATGAAAAACTGTTTTTT. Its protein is CASSLSGTGYEKLFF.

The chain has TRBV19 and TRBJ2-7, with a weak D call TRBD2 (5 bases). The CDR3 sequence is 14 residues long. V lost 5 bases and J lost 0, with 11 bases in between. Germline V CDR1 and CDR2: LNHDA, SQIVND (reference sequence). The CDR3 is CASSFGISSYEQYF. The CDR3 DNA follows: TGTGCCAGTAGTTTCGGGATAAGCTCCTACGAGCAGTACTTC.

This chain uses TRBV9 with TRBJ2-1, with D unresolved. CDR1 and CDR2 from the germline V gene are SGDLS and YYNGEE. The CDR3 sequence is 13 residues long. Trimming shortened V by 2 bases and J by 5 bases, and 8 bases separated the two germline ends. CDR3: CASSVDQDNEQFF. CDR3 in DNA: TGTGCCAGCAGCGTCGACCAGGACAATGAGCAGTTCTTC.

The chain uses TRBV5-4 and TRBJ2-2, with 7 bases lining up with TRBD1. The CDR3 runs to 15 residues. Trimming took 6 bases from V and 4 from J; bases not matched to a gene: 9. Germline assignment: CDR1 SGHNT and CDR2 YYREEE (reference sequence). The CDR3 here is CASTEDREFTGELFF. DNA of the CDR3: TGTGCCAGCACCGAAGACAGGGAGTTCACCGGGGAGCTGTTTTTT.

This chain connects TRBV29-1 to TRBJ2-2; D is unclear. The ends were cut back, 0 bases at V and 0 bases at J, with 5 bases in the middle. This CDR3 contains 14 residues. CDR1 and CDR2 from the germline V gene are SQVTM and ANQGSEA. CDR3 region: CSVEDIANTGELFF. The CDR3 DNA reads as TGCAGCGTTGAAGATATAGCGAACACCGGGGAGCTGTTTTTT.

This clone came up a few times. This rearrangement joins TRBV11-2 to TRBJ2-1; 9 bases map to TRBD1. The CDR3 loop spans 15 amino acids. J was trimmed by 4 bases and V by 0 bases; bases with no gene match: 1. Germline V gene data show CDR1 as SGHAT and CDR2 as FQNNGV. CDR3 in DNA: TGTGCCAGCAGCTTAGACGGGACAGGGTACAATGAGCAGTTCTTC. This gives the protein CASSLDGTGYNEQFF. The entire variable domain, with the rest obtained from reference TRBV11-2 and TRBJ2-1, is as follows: EAGVAQSPRYKIIEKRQSVAFWCNPISGHATLYWYQQILGQGPKLLIQFQNNGVVDDSQLPKDRFSAERLKGVDSTLKIQPAKLEDSAVYLCASSLDGTGYNEQFFGPGTRLTVL.

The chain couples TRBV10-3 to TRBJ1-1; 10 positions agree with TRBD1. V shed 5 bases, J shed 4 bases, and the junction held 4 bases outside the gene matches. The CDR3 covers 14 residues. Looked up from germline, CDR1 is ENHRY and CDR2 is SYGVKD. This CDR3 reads CAISRQGAVTEAFF. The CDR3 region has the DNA TGTGCCATCAGTCGACAGGGGGCGGTCACTGAAGCTTTCTTT.

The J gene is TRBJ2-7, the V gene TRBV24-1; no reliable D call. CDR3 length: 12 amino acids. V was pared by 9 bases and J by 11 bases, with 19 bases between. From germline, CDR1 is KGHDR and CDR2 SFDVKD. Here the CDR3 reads CATQDRPTGKYF. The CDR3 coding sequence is TGTGCCACCCAAGATCGGCCGACTGGTAAGTACTTC.

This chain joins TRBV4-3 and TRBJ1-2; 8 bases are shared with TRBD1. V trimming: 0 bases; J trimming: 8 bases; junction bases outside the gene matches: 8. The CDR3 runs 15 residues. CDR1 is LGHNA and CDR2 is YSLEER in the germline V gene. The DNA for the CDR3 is TGCGCCAGCAGCCAAGATGCGACAGGGGCTCGAGGCTACACCTTC. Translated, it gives CASSQDATGARGYTF.

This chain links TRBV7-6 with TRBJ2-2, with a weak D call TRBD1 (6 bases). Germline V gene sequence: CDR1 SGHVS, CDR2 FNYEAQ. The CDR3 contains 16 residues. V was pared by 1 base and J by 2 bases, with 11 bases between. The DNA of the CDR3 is TGTGCCAGCAGCTTAGTCACAGGGCTTAACACCGGGGAGCTGTTTTTT. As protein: CASSLVTGLNTGELFF. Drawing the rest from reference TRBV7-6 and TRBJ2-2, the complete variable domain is GAGVSQSPRYKVTKRGQDVALRCDPISGHVSLYWYRQALGQGPEFLTYFNYEAQQDKSGLPNDRFSAERPEGSISTLTIQRTEQRDSAMYRCASSLVTGLNTGELFFGEGSRLTVL.

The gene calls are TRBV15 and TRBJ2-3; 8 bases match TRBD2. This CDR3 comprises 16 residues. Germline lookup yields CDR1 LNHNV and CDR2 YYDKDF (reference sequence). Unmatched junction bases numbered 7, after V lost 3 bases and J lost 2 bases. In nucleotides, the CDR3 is TGTGCCACCAGCAGGGCCGGGACTAGTGACACAGATACGCAGTATTTT. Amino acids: CATSRAGTSDTDTQYF.

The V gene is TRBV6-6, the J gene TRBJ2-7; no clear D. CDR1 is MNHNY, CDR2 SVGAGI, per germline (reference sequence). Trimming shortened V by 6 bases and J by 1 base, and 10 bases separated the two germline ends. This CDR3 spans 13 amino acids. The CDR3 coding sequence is TGTGCCAGCAGGTCTCTAGATTCCTACGAGCAGTACTTC. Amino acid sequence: CASRSLDSYEQYF.

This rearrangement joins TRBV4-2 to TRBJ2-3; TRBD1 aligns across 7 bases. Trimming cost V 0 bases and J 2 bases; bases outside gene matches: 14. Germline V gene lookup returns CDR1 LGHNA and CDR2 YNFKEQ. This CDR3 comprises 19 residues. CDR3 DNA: TGTGCCAGCAGCCAAGATCTGTATAAGGAGACAGGGAACACAGATACGCAGTATTTT. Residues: CASSQDLYKETGNTDTQYF.

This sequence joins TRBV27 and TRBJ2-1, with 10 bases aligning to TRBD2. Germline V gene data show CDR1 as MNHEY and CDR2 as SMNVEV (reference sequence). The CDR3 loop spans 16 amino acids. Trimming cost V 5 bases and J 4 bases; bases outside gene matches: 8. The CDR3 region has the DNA TGTGCCAGCAGTATAGTAGTAGCGGGAGGTTACAATGAGCAGTTCTTC. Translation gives CASSIVVAGGYNEQFF.

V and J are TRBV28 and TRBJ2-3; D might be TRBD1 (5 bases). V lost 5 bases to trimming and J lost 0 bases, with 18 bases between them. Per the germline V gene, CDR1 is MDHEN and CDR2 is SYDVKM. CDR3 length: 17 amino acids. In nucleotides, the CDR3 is TGTGCCAGCAGTCCACCGAGGACACGTGCTAGCACAGATACGCAGTATTTT. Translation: CASSPPRTRASTDTQYF.

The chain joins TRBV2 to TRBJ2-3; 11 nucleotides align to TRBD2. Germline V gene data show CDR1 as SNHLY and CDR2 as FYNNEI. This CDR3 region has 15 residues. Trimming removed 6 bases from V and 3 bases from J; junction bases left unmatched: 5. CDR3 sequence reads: CASRGGLAGTDTQYF. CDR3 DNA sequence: TGTGCCAGCAGGGGCGGACTAGCGGGTACAGATACGCAGTATTTT.

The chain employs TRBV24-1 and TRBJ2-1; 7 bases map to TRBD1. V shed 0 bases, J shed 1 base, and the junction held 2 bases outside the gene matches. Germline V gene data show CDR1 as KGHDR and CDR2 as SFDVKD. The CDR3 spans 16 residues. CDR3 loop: CATSDLKGASYNEQFF. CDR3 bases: TGTGCCACCAGTGATTTGAAGGGGGCTTCCTACAATGAGCAGTTCTTC.

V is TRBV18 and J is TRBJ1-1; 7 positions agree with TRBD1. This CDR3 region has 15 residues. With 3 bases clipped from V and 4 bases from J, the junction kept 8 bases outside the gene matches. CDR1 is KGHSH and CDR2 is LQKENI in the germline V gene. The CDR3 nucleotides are TGTGCCAGCTCACCCGAGACAGGGATGCTCACTGAAGCTTTCTTT. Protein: CASSPETGMLTEAFF.

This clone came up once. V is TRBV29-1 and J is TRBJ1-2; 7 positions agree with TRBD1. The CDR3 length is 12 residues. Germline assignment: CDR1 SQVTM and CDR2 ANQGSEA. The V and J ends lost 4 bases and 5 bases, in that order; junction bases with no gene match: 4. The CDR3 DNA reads TGCAGCGTTGCCCAACAGGGGTATGGCTACACCTTC. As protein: CSVAQQGYGYTF.